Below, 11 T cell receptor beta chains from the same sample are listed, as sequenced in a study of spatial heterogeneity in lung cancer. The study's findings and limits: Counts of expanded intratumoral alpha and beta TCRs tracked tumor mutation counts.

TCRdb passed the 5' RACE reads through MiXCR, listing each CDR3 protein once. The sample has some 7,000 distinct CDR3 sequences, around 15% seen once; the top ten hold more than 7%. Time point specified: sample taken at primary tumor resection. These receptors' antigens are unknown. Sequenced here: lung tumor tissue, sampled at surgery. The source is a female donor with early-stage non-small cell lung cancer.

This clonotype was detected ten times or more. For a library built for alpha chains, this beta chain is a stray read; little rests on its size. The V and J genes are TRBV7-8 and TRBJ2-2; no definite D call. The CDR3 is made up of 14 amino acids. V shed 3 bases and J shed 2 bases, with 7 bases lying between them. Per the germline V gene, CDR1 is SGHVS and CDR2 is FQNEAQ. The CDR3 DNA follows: TGTGCCAGCAGCTTCGGCGGAAACACCGGGGAGCTGTTTTTT. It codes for CASSFGGNTGELFF. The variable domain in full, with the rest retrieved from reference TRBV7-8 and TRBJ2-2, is GAGVSQSPRYKVAKRGQDVALRCDPISGHVSLFWYQQALGQGPEFLTYFQNEAQLDKSGLPSDRFFAERPEGSVSTLKIQRTQQEDSAVYLCASSFGGNTGELFFGEGSRLTVL.

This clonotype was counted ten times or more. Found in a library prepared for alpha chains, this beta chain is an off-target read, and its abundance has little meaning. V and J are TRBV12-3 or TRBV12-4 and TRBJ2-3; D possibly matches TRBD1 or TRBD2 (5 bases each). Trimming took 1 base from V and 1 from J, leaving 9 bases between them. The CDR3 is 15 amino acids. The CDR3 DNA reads TGTGCCAGCAGTTTAGTCCGGGACGGCACAGATACGCAGTATTTT. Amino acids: CASSLVRDGTDTQYF.

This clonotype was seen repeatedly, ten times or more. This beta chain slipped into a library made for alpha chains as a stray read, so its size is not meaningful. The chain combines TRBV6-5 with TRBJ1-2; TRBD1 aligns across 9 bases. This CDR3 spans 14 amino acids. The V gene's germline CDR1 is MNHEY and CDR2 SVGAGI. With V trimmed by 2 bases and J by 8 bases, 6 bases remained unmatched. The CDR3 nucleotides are TGTGCCAGCAGTTACGCCGGGACAGGGCAAGGCTACACCTTC. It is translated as CASSYAGTGQGYTF.

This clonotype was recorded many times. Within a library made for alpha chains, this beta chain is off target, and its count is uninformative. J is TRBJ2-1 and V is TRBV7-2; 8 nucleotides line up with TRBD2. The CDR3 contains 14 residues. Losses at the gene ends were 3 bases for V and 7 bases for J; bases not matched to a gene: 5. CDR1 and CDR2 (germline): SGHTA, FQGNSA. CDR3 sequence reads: CASSFRGGLNEQFF. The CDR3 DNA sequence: TGTGCCAGCAGCTTCCGGGGGGGCCTTAATGAGCAGTTCTTC.

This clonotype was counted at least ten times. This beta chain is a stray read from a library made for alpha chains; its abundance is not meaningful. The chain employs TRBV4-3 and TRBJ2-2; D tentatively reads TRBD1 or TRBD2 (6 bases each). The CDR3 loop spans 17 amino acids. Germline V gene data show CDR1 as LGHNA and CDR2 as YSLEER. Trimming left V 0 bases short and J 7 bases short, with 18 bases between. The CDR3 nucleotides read TGCGCCAGCAGCCAAGATCAGGAGAGGGGGGCCCTCGGGGAGCTGTTTTTT. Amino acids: CASSQDQERGALGELFF.

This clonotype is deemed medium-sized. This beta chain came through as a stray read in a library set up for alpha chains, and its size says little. The CDR3 nucleotides read TGTGCCACCAGCAGACCACTAGCGGGGGGGGGCAATGAGCAGTTCTTC. Its protein is CATSRPLAGGGNEQFF. V usage is TRBV15 and J usage is TRBJ2-1; TRBD2 matches at 13 bases. There are 16 residues in the CDR3. CDR1 is LNHNV and CDR2 is YYDKDF in the germline V gene (reference sequence). V was pared by 2 bases and J by 6 bases, with 4 bases of the junction left unmatched.

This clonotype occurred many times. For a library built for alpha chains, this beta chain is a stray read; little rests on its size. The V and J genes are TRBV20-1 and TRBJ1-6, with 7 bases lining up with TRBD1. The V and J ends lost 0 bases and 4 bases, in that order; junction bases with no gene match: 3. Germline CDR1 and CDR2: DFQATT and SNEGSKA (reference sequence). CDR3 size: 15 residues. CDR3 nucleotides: TGCAGTGCTAGAGATCGGGGACAGTATAATTCACCCCTCCACTTT. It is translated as CSARDRGQYNSPLHF.

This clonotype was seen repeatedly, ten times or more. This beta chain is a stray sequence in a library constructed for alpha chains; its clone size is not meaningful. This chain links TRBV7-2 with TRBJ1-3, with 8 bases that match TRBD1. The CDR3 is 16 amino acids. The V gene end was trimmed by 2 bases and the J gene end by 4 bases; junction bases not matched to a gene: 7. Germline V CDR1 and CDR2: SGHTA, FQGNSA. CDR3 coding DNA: TGTGCCAGCAGCTTAACGGACAGGGTGGCCGGAAACACCATATATTTT. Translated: CASSLTDRVAGNTIYF.

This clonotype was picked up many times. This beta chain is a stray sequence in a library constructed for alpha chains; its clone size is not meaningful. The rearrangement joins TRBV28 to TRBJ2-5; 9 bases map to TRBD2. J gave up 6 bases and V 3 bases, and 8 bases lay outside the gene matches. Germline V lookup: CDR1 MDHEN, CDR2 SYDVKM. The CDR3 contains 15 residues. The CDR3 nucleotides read TGTGCCAGCAGTTTCGGCGGGGGGGAAGGGAAGACCCAGTACTTC. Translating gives CASSFGGGEGKTQYF.

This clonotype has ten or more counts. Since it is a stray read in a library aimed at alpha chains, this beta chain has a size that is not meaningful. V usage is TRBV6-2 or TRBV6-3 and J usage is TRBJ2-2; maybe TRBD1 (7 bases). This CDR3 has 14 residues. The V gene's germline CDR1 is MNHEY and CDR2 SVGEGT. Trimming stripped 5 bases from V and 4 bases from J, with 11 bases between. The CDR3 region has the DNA TGTGCCAGCAGTCCAGGGGGGATCACCGGGGAGCTGTTTTTT. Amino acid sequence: CASSPGGITGELFF.

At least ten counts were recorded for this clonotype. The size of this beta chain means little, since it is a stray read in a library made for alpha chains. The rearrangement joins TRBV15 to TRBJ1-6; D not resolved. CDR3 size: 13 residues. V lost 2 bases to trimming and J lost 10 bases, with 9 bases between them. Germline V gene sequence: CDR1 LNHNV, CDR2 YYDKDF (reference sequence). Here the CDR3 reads CATSRWKVSPLHF. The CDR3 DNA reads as TGTGCCACCAGCAGATGGAAGGTATCACCCCTCCACTTT.